These 5 T cell receptor beta chains were all obtained from the same sample, sequenced in a study of T cells after yellow fever vaccination. TCRdb passed the 5' RACE reads through MiXCR, listing each CDR3 protein once. The sample consists of 500,000 to 650,000 distinct CDR3 sequences, less than 15% of them appearing once. Here the sequenced sample was PBMCs, taken on the day of the yellow fever booster vaccination. The receptors originated from a man aged 25 to 45 who received the YFV17D yellow fever vaccine.

The rearrangement joins TRBV27 to TRBJ1-1; unclear D gene. Per the germline V gene, CDR1 is MNHEY and CDR2 is SMNVEV (reference sequence). The CDR3 length is 14 residues. The V gene lost 2 bases and the J gene lost 7 bases, with 14 bases spanning the gap. CDR3: CASSLQGGIIEAFF. In nucleotides, the CDR3 is TGTGCCAGCAGTTTACAAGGAGGTATTATTGAAGCTTTCTTT.

The V call is TRBV10-3, the J call TRBJ2-2; 8 bases map to TRBD2. The CDR3 sequence is 17 residues long. CDR1 and CDR2 (germline): ENHRY, SYGVKD. With 5 bases clipped from V and 0 bases from J, the junction kept 8 bases outside the gene matches. The chain's CDR3 is CAISPSGGPSNTGELFF. For the CDR3, the DNA is TGTGCCATCAGTCCTTCGGGAGGGCCCTCGAACACCGGGGAGCTGTTTTTT.

This chain connects TRBV5-1 to TRBJ2-5; 9 bases fit TRBD2. V gave up 4 bases and J gave up 4 bases; unmatched junction bases: 5. This CDR3 contains 14 residues. CDR1 and CDR2 from the germline V gene are SGHRS and YFSETQ. The CDR3 DNA follows: TGCGCCAGCAGCGCGGGGGGGGTGACAGAGACCCAGTACTTC. It codes for CASSAGGVTETQYF.

This sequence joins TRBV5-4 and TRBJ1-1, with D uncertain. The CDR3 has 14 residues. Germline loops: CDR1 SGHNT, CDR2 YYREEE (reference sequence). The ends were cut back, 4 bases at V and 1 base at J, with 11 bases in the middle. This chain's CDR3 is CASSDVTENTEAFF. The CDR3 region has the DNA TGTGCCAGCAGCGATGTTACAGAGAACACTGAAGCTTTCTTT.

CDR3 nucleotides: TGTGCCTGGAGTGTGACAGCGGGGCCGTACAATGAGCAGTTCTTC. Translating gives CAWSVTAGPYNEQFF. The J gene is TRBJ2-1, the V gene TRBV30, with TRBD2 matching over 7 bases. There are 15 residues in the CDR3. CDR1 GTSNPN and CDR2 SVGIG come from the germline V gene (reference sequence). J lost 4 bases, V lost 0 bases, and 6 bases had no gene match.